This entry concerns a single TCR beta chain. Adult Caucasians living in Nashville, Tennessee made up all of the donors. Replicate PCRs were loaded with approximately 300 ng DNA from unsorted PBMC, about 30,000 T cell genomes. In the original workflow: Junction-only immunoSEQ data arrived without quality scores, meaning filtering differed. The data were produced by immunoSEQ multiplex PCR, yet TCRdb's version contains in-frame clones alone and is incomplete. The V and J calls and clone size are taken from that table; D and trimming were inferred from the DNA. The sample has about 470,000 clones; around 79% are singletons. Germline values: CDR1 MNHEY, CDR2 SVGAGI. Trimming pared 6 bases from V and 8 bases from J, leaving 8 bases between. This CDR3 contains 11 residues. The source of the sample is a study of shared clonotypes between healthy human individuals.

Sequenced material: PBMCs. This chain joins TRBV6-5 and TRBJ2-1; D gene uncertain. This sequence was found in a woman aged 40 to 49 in good health. Some clones in this sample may be carry-over from other donors' samples. The DNA of the CDR3 is TGTGCCAGCAGGAGTGTCGATGAGCAGTTCTTC. As protein: CASRSVDEQFF.